What follows describes a single T cell receptor beta chain. Its antigen remains unidentified. This sample was taken from a study of OX40 agonist ivuxolimab in advanced cancers. The overall study: Of the patients, three showed partial responses, one with hepatocellular carcinoma and two with cutaneous melanoma.

The CDR3 totals 13 residues. Trimming removed 5 bases from V and 10 bases from J; junction bases left unmatched: 8. The germline gives CDR1 WSHSY, CDR2 SAAADI. Any history of autoimmune disease or systemic immunosuppression disqualified patients. Points from the study as a whole: Both CD4+ and CD8+ T cell populations in blood had undergone clonal expansion by week 6 at 0.1 to 3.0 mg/kg. In CD8+ T cells, expanded clones were on average more numerous than in CD4+.

Sequencing was performed with immunoSEQ multiplex PCR; in TCRdb, only in-frame clones are kept and a portion is missing. The sample shows some 130,000 clones, 85% to 95% of them seen only once. The V call is TRBV10-2, the J call TRBJ1-1; TRBD1 matches 9 bases. The source was CD4+ or CD8+ T cells sorted from blood, collected in a trial of the OX40 agonist ivuxolimab. The receptor's source is an adult with an advanced solid tumor such as melanoma, head and neck, liver or kidney cancer. CDR3 sequence reads: CASSRDRDSGAFF. Written as DNA, the CDR3 is TGCGCCAGCAGTCGGGACAGGGATAGTGGAGCTTTCTTT.